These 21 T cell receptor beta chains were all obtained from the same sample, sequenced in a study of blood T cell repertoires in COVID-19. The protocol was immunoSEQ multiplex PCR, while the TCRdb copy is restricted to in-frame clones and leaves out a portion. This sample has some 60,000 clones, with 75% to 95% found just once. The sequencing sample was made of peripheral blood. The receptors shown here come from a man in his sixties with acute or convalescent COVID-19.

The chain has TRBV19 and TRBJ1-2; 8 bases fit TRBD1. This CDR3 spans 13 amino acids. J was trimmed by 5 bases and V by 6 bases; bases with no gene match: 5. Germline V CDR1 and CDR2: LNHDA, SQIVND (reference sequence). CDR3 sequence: CASSRTGTYGYTF. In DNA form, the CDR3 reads TGTGCCAGTAGCAGGACAGGGACTTATGGCTACACCTTC.

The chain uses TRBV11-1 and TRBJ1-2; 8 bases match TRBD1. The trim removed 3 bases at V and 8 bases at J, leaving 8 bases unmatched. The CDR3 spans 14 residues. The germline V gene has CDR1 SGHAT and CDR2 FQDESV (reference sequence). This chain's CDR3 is CASSFQGAIAGYTF. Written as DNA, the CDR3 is TGTGCCAGCAGCTTTCAGGGGGCCATAGCGGGCTACACCTTC.

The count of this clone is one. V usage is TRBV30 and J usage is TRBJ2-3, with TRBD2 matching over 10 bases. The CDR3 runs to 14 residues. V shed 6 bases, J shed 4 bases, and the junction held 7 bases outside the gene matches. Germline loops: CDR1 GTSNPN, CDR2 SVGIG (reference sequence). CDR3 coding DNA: TGTGCCTGTTCCCCGGGACTAGCGCCAGATACGCAGTATTTT. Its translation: CACSPGLAPDTQYF. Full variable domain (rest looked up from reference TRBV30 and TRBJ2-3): SQTIHQWPATLVQPVGSPLSLECTVEGTSNPNLYWYRQAAGRGLQLLFYSVGIGQISSEVPQNLSASRPQDRQFILSSKKLLLSDSGFYLCACSPGLAPDTQYFGPGTRLTVL.

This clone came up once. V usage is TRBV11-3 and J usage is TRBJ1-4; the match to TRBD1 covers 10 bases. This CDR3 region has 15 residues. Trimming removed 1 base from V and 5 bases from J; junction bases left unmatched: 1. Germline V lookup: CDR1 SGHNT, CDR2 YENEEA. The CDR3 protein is CASSLAGQGNEKLFF. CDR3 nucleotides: TGTGCCAGCAGCTTAGCGGGACAGGGGAATGAAAAACTGTTTTTT.

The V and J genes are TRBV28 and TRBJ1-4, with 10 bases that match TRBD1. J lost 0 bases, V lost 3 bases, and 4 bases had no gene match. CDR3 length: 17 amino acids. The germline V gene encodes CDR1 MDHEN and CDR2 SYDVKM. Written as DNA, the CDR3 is TGTGCCAGCAGTTTGACAGGGGGCGCCTCAACTAATGAAAAACTGTTTTTT. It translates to CASSLTGGASTNEKLFF.

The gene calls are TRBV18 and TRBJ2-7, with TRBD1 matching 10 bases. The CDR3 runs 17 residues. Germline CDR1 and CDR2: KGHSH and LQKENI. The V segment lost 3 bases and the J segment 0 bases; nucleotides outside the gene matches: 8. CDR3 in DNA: TGTGCCAGCTCACCCTGGCCCGGACAGGGGGGCTCCTACGAGCAGTACTTC. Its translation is CASSPWPGQGGSYEQYF. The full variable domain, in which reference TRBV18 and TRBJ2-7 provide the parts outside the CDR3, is NAGVMQNPRHLVRRRGQEARLRCSPMKGHSHVYWYRQLPEEGLKFMVYLQKENIIDESGMPKERFSAEFPKEGPSILRIQQVVRGDSAAYFCASSPWPGQGGSYEQYFGPGTRLTVT.

The CDR3 here is CASSDRRASGSWEQYF. In DNA, the CDR3 is TGTGCCAGCAGTGACCGCCGGGCTAGCGGGAGTTGGGAGCAGTACTTC. V is TRBV6-1 and J is TRBJ2-7, with 10 bases that match TRBD2. The trim removed 3 bases at V and 7 bases at J, leaving 12 bases unmatched. Looked up from germline, CDR1 is MNHNS and CDR2 is SASEGT. The CDR3 runs to 16 residues.

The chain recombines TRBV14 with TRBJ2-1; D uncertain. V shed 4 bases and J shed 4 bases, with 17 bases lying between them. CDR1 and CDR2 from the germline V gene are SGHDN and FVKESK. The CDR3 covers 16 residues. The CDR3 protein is CASSPSGSPPYNEQFF. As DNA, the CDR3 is TGTGCCAGCAGCCCCTCTGGCAGTCCTCCATACAATGAGCAGTTCTTC.

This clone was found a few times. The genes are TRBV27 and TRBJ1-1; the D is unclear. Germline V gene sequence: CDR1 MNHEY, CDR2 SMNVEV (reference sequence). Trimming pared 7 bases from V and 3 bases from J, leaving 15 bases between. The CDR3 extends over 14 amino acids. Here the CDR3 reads CASTRSGLDTEAFF. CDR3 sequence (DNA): TGTGCCAGCACCCGATCGGGGTTGGACACTGAAGCTTTCTTT.

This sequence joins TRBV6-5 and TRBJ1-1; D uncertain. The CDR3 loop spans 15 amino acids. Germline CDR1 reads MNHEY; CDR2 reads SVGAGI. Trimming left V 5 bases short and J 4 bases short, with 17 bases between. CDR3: CASSPSERATTEAFF. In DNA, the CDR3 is TGTGCCAGCAGTCCCTCGGAGAGGGCCACCACTGAAGCTTTCTTT.

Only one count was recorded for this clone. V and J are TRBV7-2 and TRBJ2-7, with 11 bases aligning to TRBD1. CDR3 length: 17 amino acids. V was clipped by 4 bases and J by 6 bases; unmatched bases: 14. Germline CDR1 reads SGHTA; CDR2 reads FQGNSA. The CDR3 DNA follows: TGTGCCAGCAGCTCAACATTGGACAGGGGGCGAAGTAGCGAGCAGTACTTC. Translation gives CASSSTLDRGRSSEQYF.

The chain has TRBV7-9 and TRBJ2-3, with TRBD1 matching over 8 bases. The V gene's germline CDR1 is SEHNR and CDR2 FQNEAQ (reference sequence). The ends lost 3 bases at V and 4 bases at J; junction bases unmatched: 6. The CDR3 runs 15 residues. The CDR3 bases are TGTGCCAGCAGCTTTGGACAGGGAGAATCAGATACGCAGTATTTT. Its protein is CASSFGQGESDTQYF.

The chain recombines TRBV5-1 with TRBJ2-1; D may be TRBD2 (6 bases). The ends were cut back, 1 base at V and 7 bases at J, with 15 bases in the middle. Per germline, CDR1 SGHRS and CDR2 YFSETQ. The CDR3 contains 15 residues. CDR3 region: CASSLRGAGRNEQFF. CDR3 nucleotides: TGCGCCAGCAGCTTGCGCGGAGCGGGTAGGAATGAGCAGTTCTTC. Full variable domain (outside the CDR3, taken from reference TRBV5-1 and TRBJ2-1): KAGVTQTPRYLIKTRGQQVTLSCSPISGHRSVSWYQQTPGQGLQFLFEYFSETQRNKGNFPGRFSGRQFSNSRSEMNVSTLELGDSALYLCASSLRGAGRNEQFFGPGTRLTVL.

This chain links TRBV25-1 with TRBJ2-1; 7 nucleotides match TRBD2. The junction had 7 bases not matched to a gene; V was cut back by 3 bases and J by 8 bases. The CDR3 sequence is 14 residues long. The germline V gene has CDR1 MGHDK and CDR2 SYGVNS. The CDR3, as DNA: TGTGCCAGCAGTGATTGGCGGGAGTTCGATGAGCAGTTCTTC. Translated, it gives CASSDWREFDEQFF.

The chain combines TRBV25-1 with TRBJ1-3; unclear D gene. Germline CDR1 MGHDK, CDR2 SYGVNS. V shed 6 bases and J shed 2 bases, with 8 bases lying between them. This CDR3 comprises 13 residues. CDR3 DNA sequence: TGTGCCAGCAGCCTGGGCACTGGAAACACCATATATTTT. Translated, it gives CASSLGTGNTIYF.

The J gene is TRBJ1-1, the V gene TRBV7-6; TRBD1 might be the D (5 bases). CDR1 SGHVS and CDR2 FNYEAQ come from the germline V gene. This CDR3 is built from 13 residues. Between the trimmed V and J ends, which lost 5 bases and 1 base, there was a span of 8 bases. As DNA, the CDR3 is TGTGCCAGCAGCCGACAGCGGAACACTGAAGCTTTCTTT. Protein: CASSRQRNTEAFF.

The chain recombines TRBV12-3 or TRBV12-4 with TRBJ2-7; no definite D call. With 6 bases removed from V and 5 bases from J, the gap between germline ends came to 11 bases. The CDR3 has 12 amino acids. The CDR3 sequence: CASSPEFHEQYF. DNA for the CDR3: TGTGCCAGCAGCCCGGAGTTCCACGAGCAGTACTTC.

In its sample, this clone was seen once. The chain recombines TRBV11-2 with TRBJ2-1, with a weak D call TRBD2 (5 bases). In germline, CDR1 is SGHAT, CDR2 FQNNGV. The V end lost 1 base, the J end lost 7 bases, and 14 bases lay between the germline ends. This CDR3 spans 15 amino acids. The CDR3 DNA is TGTGCCAGCAGCTTAGGTTTAGCGTACACGAATGAGCAGTTCTTC. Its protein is CASSLGLAYTNEQFF.

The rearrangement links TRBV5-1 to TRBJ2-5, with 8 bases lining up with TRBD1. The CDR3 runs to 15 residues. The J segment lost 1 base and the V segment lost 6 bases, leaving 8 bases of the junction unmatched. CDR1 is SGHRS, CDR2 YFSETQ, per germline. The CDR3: CASTGQGTLQETQYF. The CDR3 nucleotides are TGCGCCAGCACCGGACAGGGTACGCTCCAAGAGACCCAGTACTTC.

The CDR3 DNA sequence: TGTGCCAGCAGCTTGGTTGGTGGGCTACCCCCTGGCTTGTATACGCAGTATTTT. Protein sequence: CASSLVGGLPPGLYTQYF. This chain connects TRBV5-8 to TRBJ2-3; no definite D call. V was cut by 0 bases and J by 7 bases, with 24 bases left in between. CDR3 length: 18 residues. Germline V gene sequence: CDR1 SGHTS, CDR2 YDEGEE.

CDR3 sequence reads: CATSDPTLLKPSGRAAGNEQFF. CDR3 DNA sequence: TGTGCCACCAGTGATCCCACCCTTTTGAAGCCTAGCGGGAGGGCCGCTGGCAATGAGCAGTTCTTC. The genes are TRBV24-1 and TRBJ2-1, with 12 bases identical to TRBD2. The CDR3 totals 22 residues. The trim removed 3 bases at V and 6 bases at J, leaving 23 bases unmatched. The germline CDR1 and CDR2 sequences are KGHDR and SFDVKD.